This T cell receptor beta chain stems from a study of T cell repertoires in cytomegalovirus infection. In the study overall: Through public TCR beta signatures, both CMV infection and matching HLA type were indicated. Study-level points and caveats: It was HLA-C-restricted CMV-specific TCR beta clonotypes that dominated the response ex vivo. Summed frequency of public TCR beta families distinguished CMV carriers with the relevant HLA.

Germline V lookup: CDR1 SEHNR, CDR2 FQNEAQ (reference sequence). The CDR3 has 16 amino acids. The V gene end was trimmed by 5 bases and the J gene end by 2 bases; junction bases not matched to a gene: 9. TCRdb analysed the reads with MiXCR anew, one entry per CDR3 protein. The repertoire holds approximately 89,000 distinct CDR3 sequences, with more than 20% as singletons. Comments on this clonotype: Its antigen is not identified.

This chain uses TRBV7-9 with TRBJ2-7, with 10 bases aligning to TRBD2. The source is a human donor in good health (CMV status not recorded). Some clones in this sample may be carry-over from other donors' samples. This specimen consisted of CD8+ T cells from cultured PBMCs, obtained from culture after CMV antigen stimulation. CDR3 sequence: CASSDFTSGETYEQYF. In DNA, the CDR3 is TGTGCCAGCAGCGACTTCACTAGCGGGGAAACCTACGAGCAGTACTTC.